The sample holds a few counts of the clone carrying this TCR beta chain. CDR1 and CDR2 (germline): MDHEN, SYDVKM. The CDR3 spans 12 residues. Trimming stripped 4 bases from V and 3 bases from J, with 7 bases between. Unique molecular identifiers were incorporated when the TCRbeta library was constructed. A single record per CDR3 protein comes from TCRdb applying MiXCR to the PCR reads. The sample records 350,000 to 450,000 distinct CDR3 sequences, just over 20% being singletons. The data stem from a study of T-cell reconstitution after alpha-beta-depleted transplantation in children. The V and J genes are TRBV28 and TRBJ2-7, with D unresolved. The sample here was PBMCs from the stem cell graft donor, taken from the stem cell graft. The source of this sequence is a human donor who donated a stem cell graft to a child with acute myeloid leukemia. Written as DNA, the CDR3 is TGTGCCAGCAGTTGGCGTAACTACGAGCAGTACTTC. It is translated as CASSWRNYEQYF.